What follows is one T cell receptor (beta chain) and its context. Its antigen is not identified. Treatment of patients with chemo-refractory metastatic non-small-cell lung cancer consisted of focal radiation plus CTLA-4 blockade with ipilimumab. This CDR3 has 13 residues. The entry originates in a study of radiotherapy plus CTLA-4 blockade in lung cancer. Background on the study: Objective responses were documented in 15% to 20% of patients, with disease control in about 28%. Regarding the study as a whole: Tumor-derived TCR clones expanded in blood after radiotherapy plus ipilimumab. Dynamics of early blood T cell clones, together with interferon-beta, were reportedly the best predictors of response.

Repertoires were generated with immunoSEQ multiplex PCR, while TCRdb's copy carries only in-frame clones and drops some. The sample has 42,000 or so clones; 75% to 80% are singletons. Here the sequenced sample was peripheral blood, taken from a patient treated with radiotherapy plus ipilimumab. The TCR was taken from a human donor with non-small cell lung cancer that progressed on radiotherapy plus ipilimumab. The chain is built from TRBV21-1 and TRBJ1-2; TRBD1 reflects the table's D call only, with no check against the DNA. TRBV21-1 is termed a pseudogene. As DNA, the CDR3 is TGTGCCAGCAGCAAGCCAGGGGGTAGGGGCTACACCTTC. It encodes CASSKPGGRGYTF.